The entry that follows covers one TCR beta chain sequence. Its antigen is not identified. The data stem from a study of post-analysis software for immune sequencing data. Whole-study context: Relapsing-remitting, secondary progressive and progressive-relapsing courses of multiple sclerosis were included.

Study-level findings and limits: Comparison with controls showed significantly lower normalized Chao1 diversity in multiple sclerosis patients. Same-batch samples co-clustered strongly by F measure. Five TRBV segments (TRBV5-6, TRBV5-1 and TRBV20-1 among them) occurred more frequently in patients than in controls.

Every TCR beta cDNA library bore unique molecular identifiers. From about 1 to 10 million T cells, 400,000 to 650,000 cDNA molecules were obtained. A single record per CDR3 protein comes from TCRdb applying MiXCR to the PCR reads. The data show hundreds of thousands of distinct CDR3 sequences, with around 40% seen just once and 12% held by the top ten. This CDR3 region has 13 residues. V lost 0 bases and J lost 4, with 8 bases in between. CDR1 is SGDLS and CDR2 is YYNGEE in the germline V gene. The rearrangement joins TRBV9 to TRBJ2-7; D unresolved. Sample: blood. The sequence came from a girl aged 10-17 years with multiple sclerosis. CDR3 coding DNA: TGTGCCAGCAGCGTAGGGACGAATTACGAGCAGTACTTC. Encoded protein: CASSVGTNYEQYF.